The TCR beta chain under discussion was sequenced for a study of STAT3 mutations in large granular lymphocyte leukemia. General observations from the study: Sampling intervals varied between patients and samples. Every T-LGLL patient had at least one immunodominant TCRbeta clonotype.

The CDR3 consists of 12 residues. Trimming pared 3 bases from V and 4 bases from J, leaving 9 bases between. From germline, CDR1 is SQVTM and CDR2 ANQGSEA. Data came from immunoSEQ multiplex PCR; TCRdb stores just in-frame clones and leaves some out. This table holds more than 1,000 clones, 2% to 2.5% found once. This clone has more than one count but fewer than ten. Its antigen remains unknown. Material for sequencing was PBMCs. This clonotype originated in a human donor with T large granular lymphocyte leukemia. Some clones in this sample may be carry-over from other donors' samples. The rearrangement links TRBV29-1 to TRBJ1-2; D is uncertain. The chain's CDR3 is CSVDVESYGYTF. CDR3 sequence (DNA): TGCAGCGTTGATGTTGAGTCCTATGGCTACACCTTC.